This T cell receptor beta chain was profiled in a study of OX40 agonist ivuxolimab in advanced cancers. In the study overall: Ivuxolimab, which targeted the costimulatory receptor OX40 (CD134), was an agonistic, fully human IgG2 monoclonal antibody. Prior anti-PD-1, anti-PD-L1 or anti-CTLA-4 therapy was permitted, and checkpoint inhibitors had been received by more than 35% of dose-escalation patients. The paper describes the monotherapy dose-escalation part (N of about 52 patients) of the phase I trial of ivuxolimab. Peripheral TCRbeta sequencing was intended to test whether TCR sequence diversity was altered and clonal T-cell expansion was caused by ivuxolimab. Of the approximately 54 dose-escalation patients, hepatocellular carcinoma was present in 19, melanoma in approximately 15, renal cell carcinoma in 9 and head and neck cancer in 9. In the dose-escalation cohort, 82.7% of patients were male, and the mean age was roughly 60 years, with a range of 23 to 79. Partial responses were achieved by three dose-escalation patients, of whom one had hepatocellular carcinoma and two had cutaneous melanoma. Intravenous ivuxolimab was administered to patients every 2 weeks at six dose levels: 0.01, 0.1, 0.3, 1.5, 3 and 10 mg/kg.

The paper as a whole reports these results and caveats: The antigen specificity of the clonally expanded peripheral T cells was not determined. At doses of 0.1 to 3.0 mg/kg, clonal expansion of both CD4+ and CD8+ blood T cells was observed from baseline to week 6. In the 0.1-3.0 mg/kg groups, partial responders had among the lowest normalized peripheral clonal expansion, particularly in CD8+ T cells. After ivuxolimab, more expanded clones were found on average in CD8+ T cells than in CD4+ T cells. Low levels of normalized T-cell clonal expansion were also seen in some patients who did not respond.

The trial excluded patients who had a history of autoimmune disease or who were on systemic immunosuppression. In every dose cohort, peripheral blood was drawn for TCR sequencing at baseline, cycle 4 day 1, and cycle 7 day 1. Samples came from an open-label, multicenter, first-in-human phase I dose-escalation trial of ivuxolimab. Adults with locally advanced or metastatic melanoma, renal cell carcinoma, hepatocellular carcinoma or head and neck squamous cell carcinoma were enrolled in the trial. CD4+ and CD8+ T cells were sorted separately from peripheral blood before TCR sequencing. Its CDR3 holds 17 amino acids, cysteine through phenylalanine. The retained sequence is limited to the CDR3, 51 bases, with the frame set at the first base. The V end loses 6 bases and the J end loses 0 bases, and a stretch of 18 bases separates them. CDR1 and CDR2 are drawn from the germline V gene: SQVTM, ANQGSEA. Genomic DNA was extracted from sorted cells for sequencing of the TCRbeta CDR3 region. TCRbeta CDR3 regions were sequenced using the immunoSEQ Assay. As stored in TCRdb, this immuneACCESS dataset retains in-frame rearrangements with V and J assigned. A fraction of the clones does not appear; measured against another copy, unresolved V genes explain less than half of the discrepancy, and the remainder lacks a known reason. This sample lists about 68,000 clones; over 80% were detected once. Together, the top ten hold 4.5% to 7.5% of the sample.

This clone was seen only once. Its antigen is still unknown. No qualities accompany the bases; no much larger clone lies one base away. The receptor chain draws on TRBV29-1 and TRBJ2-6; a tentative D match to TRBD2 spans 6 bases. The sequence derives from an adult with an advanced solid tumor such as melanoma, head and neck, liver or kidney cancer. Sequencing was performed on CD4+ or CD8+ T cells sorted from blood, taken in a trial of the OX40 agonist ivuxolimab. The encoded CDR3 is CSVVGDSPSSGANVLTF. The nucleotide sequence is given as TGCAGCGTCGTGGGGGACTCCCCGAGCTCTGGGGCCAACGTCCTGACTTTC.